This T cell receptor (beta chain) was documented in a study of PD-L1 blockade in urothelial cancer. Study details: Males with bladder-origin urothelial cancer made up about 90% of the roughly 29 patients. Blood samples had a median of 141,255 T cells, tens of thousands of unique TCRs, and clonality around 0.08. Before enrollment, 0 to 3 chemotherapy regimens had been given to patients.

Assay used: immunoSEQ multiplex PCR; TCRdb lists only in-frame clones, some missing. The table records about 40,000 clones, about 83% of them present only once. Germline trimming cut 4 bases from V and 6 bases from J; bases unmatched to any gene: 8. CDR1 is SGHRS and CDR2 is YFSETQ in the germline V gene. CDR3 size: 15 residues. The sample in question was PBMCs, obtained around atezolizumab (anti-PD-L1) treatment. The clonotype comes from a man aged 55 to 70 with urothelial cancer. This sequence joins TRBV5-1 and TRBJ2-4, with 9 nucleotides matching TRBD1. CDR3 sequence (DNA): TGCGCCAGCAGCCCAGGAGGGACAGGGCGAAACATTCAGTACTTC. It is translated as CASSPGGTGRNIQYF. Based on the CDR3 plus reference TRBV5-1 and TRBJ2-4, the full variable domain is KAGVTQTPRYLIKTRGQQVTLSCSPISGHRSVSWYQQTPGQGLQFLFEYFSETQRNKGNFPGRFSGRQFSNSRSEMNVSTLELGDSALYLCASSPGGTGRNIQYFGAGTRLSVL.